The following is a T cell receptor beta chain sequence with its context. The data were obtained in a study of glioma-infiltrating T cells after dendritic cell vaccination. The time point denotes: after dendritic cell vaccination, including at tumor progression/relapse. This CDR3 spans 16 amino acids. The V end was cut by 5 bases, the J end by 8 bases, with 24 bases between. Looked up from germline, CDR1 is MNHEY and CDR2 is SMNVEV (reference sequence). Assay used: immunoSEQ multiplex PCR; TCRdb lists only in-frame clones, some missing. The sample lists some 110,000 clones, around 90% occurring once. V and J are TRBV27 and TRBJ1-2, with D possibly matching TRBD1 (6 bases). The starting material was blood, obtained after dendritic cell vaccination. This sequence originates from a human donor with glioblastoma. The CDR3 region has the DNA TGTGCCAGCAGTCTCACGGAAGAGACAGGCGTCGGGGGCTACACCTTC. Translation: CASSLTEETGVGGYTF.